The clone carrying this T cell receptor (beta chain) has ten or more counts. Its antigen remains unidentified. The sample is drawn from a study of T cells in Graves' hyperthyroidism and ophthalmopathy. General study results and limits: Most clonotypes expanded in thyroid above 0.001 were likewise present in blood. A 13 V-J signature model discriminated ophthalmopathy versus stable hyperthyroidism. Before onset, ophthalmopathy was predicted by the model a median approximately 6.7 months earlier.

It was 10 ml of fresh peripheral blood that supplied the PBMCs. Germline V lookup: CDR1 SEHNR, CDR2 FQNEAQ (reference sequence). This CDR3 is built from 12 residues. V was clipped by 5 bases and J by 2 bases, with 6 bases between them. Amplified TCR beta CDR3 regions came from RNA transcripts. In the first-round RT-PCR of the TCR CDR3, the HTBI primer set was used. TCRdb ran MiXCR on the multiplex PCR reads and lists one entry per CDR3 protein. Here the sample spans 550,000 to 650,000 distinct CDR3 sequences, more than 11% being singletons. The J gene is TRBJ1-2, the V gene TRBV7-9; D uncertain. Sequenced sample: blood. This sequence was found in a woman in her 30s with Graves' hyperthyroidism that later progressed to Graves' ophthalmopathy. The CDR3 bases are TGTGCCAGCAGCAATTGGAACTATGGCTACACCTTC. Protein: CASSNWNYGYTF.